These 28 T cell receptor beta chains originate from one sample sequenced in a study of blood T cell repertoires in COVID-19. Assay used: immunoSEQ multiplex PCR; TCRdb lists only in-frame clones, some missing. The sample contains tens of thousands of clones, about nine tenths of which appear only once. The sequenced material came from peripheral blood. Receptors originate from a man aged 65 to 79 with acute or convalescent COVID-19.

The chain joins TRBV5-1 to TRBJ1-1, with 7 bases lining up with TRBD1. Germline lookup yields CDR1 SGHRS and CDR2 YFSETQ. With V trimmed by 4 bases and J by 1 base, 4 bases remained unmatched. CDR3 length: 14 amino acids. CDR3 nucleotide sequence: TGCGCCAGCAGCATACAGGGGTCGAACACTGAAGCTTTCTTT. Amino acids: CASSIQGSNTEAFF.

This rearrangement joins TRBV6-1 to TRBJ2-3, with D possibly TRBD2 on 5 matching bases. CDR3 length equals 15 residues. CDR1 and CDR2 from the germline V gene are MNHNS and SASEGT. V lost 6 bases, J lost 0 bases, and 13 bases lay in between. The CDR3 loop reads CASRSSGFSTDTQYF. CDR3 sequence (DNA): TGTGCCAGCAGGTCATCGGGGTTTAGCACAGATACGCAGTATTTT.

The rearrangement links TRBV14 to TRBJ1-2; possibly TRBD1 for D (6 bases). Between the trimmed V and J ends, which lost 4 bases and 7 bases, there was a span of 19 bases. Germline V CDR1 and CDR2: SGHDN, FVKESK. The CDR3 runs to 15 residues. The CDR3 DNA is TGTGCCAGCAGCCGGGAAGGACAGAAGCCGTCTGGCTACACCTTC. It encodes CASSREGQKPSGYTF.

This chain joins TRBV29-1 and TRBJ2-7; D remains unclear. Germline V lookup: CDR1 SQVTM, CDR2 ANQGSEA. The CDR3 runs to 12 residues. V lost 7 bases and J 0 bases, leaving 10 bases between the germline ends. The CDR3: CSGLGYSYEQYF. DNA for the CDR3: TGCAGCGGGTTGGGCTACTCCTACGAGCAGTACTTC.

This chain links TRBV19 with TRBJ1-2; 9 bases agree with TRBD1. The CDR3 sequence is 14 residues long. The J segment lost 6 bases and the V segment lost 4 bases, leaving 6 bases of the junction unmatched. Germline CDR1 and CDR2: LNHDA and SQIVND (reference sequence). The CDR3 reads CASSTRRTGDGYTF. The DNA of the CDR3 is TGTGCCAGTAGTACCCGGCGGACAGGGGATGGCTACACCTTC. Full variable domain (missing parts from reference TRBV19 and TRBJ1-2): DGGITQSPKYLFRKEGQNVTLSCEQNLNHDAMYWYRQDPGQGLRLIYYSQIVNDFQKGDIAEGYSVSREKKESFPLTVTSAQKNPTAFYLCASSTRRTGDGYTFGSGTRLTVV.

The chain joins TRBV19 to TRBJ1-2; 8 bases are a match to TRBD1. Unmatched junction bases numbered 11, after V lost 5 bases and J lost 3 bases. The length of the CDR3 is 16 residues. Germline V gene lookup returns CDR1 LNHDA and CDR2 SQIVND (reference sequence). The CDR3 is CASSSRTGQVHYGYTF. In DNA, the CDR3 is TGTGCCAGTAGTTCCCGGACAGGGCAGGTACACTATGGCTACACCTTC.

This chain uses TRBV10-3 with TRBJ2-3, with a weak D call TRBD2 (5 bases). This CDR3 is 15 amino acids long. The V end lost 4 bases, the J end lost 2 bases, and 13 bases lay between the germline ends. Germline CDR1 ENHRY, CDR2 SYGVKD. The CDR3 sequence: CAISGGSSPTDTQYF. The CDR3 DNA sequence: TGTGCCATCAGTGGTGGGAGTAGCCCCACAGATACGCAGTATTTT.

This chain connects TRBV28 to TRBJ1-4; unclear D gene. V lost 4 bases and J 2 bases, leaving 8 bases between the germline ends. CDR3 length: 14 residues. CDR1 is MDHEN and CDR2 is SYDVKM in the germline V gene. The DNA for the CDR3 is TGTGCCAGCAGTTCCGGAGCGACTAATGAAAAACTGTTTTTT. Its protein is CASSSGATNEKLFF.

The rearrangement uses TRBV5-1 and TRBJ1-4; TRBD1 matches 9 bases. Germline loops: CDR1 SGHRS, CDR2 YFSETQ. After removal of 4 bases from V and 1 base from J, the junction contained 5 bases not matched to a gene. There are 16 residues in the CDR3. The CDR3 DNA sequence: TGCGCCAGCAGCCCGGGGACAGGGCGAACTAATGAAAAACTGTTTTTT. Translated: CASSPGTGRTNEKLFF. Drawing the rest from reference TRBV5-1 and TRBJ1-4, the complete variable domain is KAGVTQTPRYLIKTRGQQVTLSCSPISGHRSVSWYQQTPGQGLQFLFEYFSETQRNKGNFPGRFSGRQFSNSRSEMNVSTLELGDSALYLCASSPGTGRTNEKLFFGSGTQLSVL.

The chain joins TRBV29-1 to TRBJ2-7; TRBD1 matches 12 bases. The CDR3 extends over 18 amino acids. Per germline, CDR1 SQVTM and CDR2 ANQGSEA. Unmatched junction bases numbered 14, after V lost 2 bases and J lost 3 bases. This CDR3 reads CSVERSGPGTGGFYEQYF. CDR3 nucleotide sequence: TGCAGCGTTGAAAGATCCGGCCCTGGGACAGGGGGCTTCTACGAGCAGTACTTC.

This chain links TRBV28 with TRBJ2-1; TRBD1 matches 8 bases. The germline gives CDR1 MDHEN, CDR2 SYDVKM. There are 15 residues in the CDR3. V was pared by 8 bases and J by 7 bases, with 13 bases of the junction left unmatched. CDR3 protein: CASSPLRRGLNEQFF. In nucleotides, the CDR3 is TGTGCCAGCTCCCCTTTGCGCAGGGGGCTTAATGAGCAGTTCTTC.

The chain links TRBV19 to TRBJ1-1; 7 nucleotides match TRBD1. Trimming removed 4 bases from V and 8 bases from J; junction bases left unmatched: 7. The CDR3 length is 13 residues. Looked up from germline, CDR1 is LNHDA and CDR2 is SQIVND (reference sequence). CDR3 amino acids: CASSTTGRGEAFF. DNA of the CDR3: TGTGCCAGTAGTACGACAGGGAGAGGGGAAGCTTTCTTT.

About this clone itself: The sample contains more than one DNA sequence encoding this CDR3. The chain carries TRBV18 and TRBJ1-2; a weak D match, TRBD1 (5 bases). Deletions cut 2 bases from V and 1 base from J, with 5 bases between. CDR3 length equals 13 residues. Germline V CDR1 and CDR2: KGHSH, LQKENI. In DNA, the CDR3 is TGTGCCAGCTCACCAGACAGTAACTATGGCTACACCTTC. The encoded protein is CASSPDSNYGYTF.

The CDR3 DNA reads TGTGCCAGCAGCCTAGGGGGAGCCGATGGCTACACCTTC. Its translation: CASSLGGADGYTF. The chain carries TRBV6-5 and TRBJ1-2; perhaps TRBD1 as D (6 bases). In germline, CDR1 is MNHEY, CDR2 SVGAGI. The V and J ends lost 6 bases and 6 bases respectively, with 14 bases between them. The CDR3 totals 13 residues.

This clone was seen only a few times. The chain recombines TRBV28 with TRBJ1-3; 7 bases map to TRBD1. Germline assignment: CDR1 MDHEN and CDR2 SYDVKM. This CDR3 spans 14 amino acids. V lost 5 bases and J lost 1; bases outside the gene matches: 2. As DNA, the CDR3 is TGTGCCAGCAGTCACAGGGGTTCTGGAAACACCATATATTTT. Its protein product is CASSHRGSGNTIYF.

V usage is TRBV27 and J usage is TRBJ1-1; TRBD1 is a possible D gene (6 bases). The CDR3 covers 13 residues. V lost 7 bases to trimming and J lost 4 bases, with 13 bases between them. The germline V gene has CDR1 MNHEY and CDR2 SMNVEV (reference sequence). Written as DNA, the CDR3 is TGTGCCAGCACCTGGGACACCTTCACTGAAGCTTTCTTT. Protein product: CASTWDTFTEAFF.

The rearrangement links TRBV5-1 to TRBJ1-1; D not certain. The CDR3 sequence is 14 residues long. The V end lost 0 bases, the J end lost 3 bases, and 9 bases lay between the germline ends. CDR1 and CDR2 from the germline V gene are SGHRS and YFSETQ. CDR3 region: CASSLDPQDTEAFF. The CDR3 region has the DNA TGCGCCAGCAGCTTGGATCCTCAGGACACTGAAGCTTTCTTT.

The V gene is TRBV7-9, the J gene TRBJ1-2; D remains unclear. The germline V gene has CDR1 SEHNR and CDR2 FQNEAQ (reference sequence). V was trimmed by 4 bases and J by 3 bases, leaving 9 bases between them. The CDR3 loop spans 13 amino acids. Here the CDR3 reads CASSSSWHYGYTF. DNA of the CDR3: TGTGCCAGCAGCTCATCATGGCACTATGGCTACACCTTC.

The chain carries TRBV19 and TRBJ1-1; possible D gene TRBD1, 5 bases. The CDR3 runs 18 residues. V was cut by 5 bases and J by 2 bases, with 24 bases left in between. Germline V gene data show CDR1 as LNHDA and CDR2 as SQIVND (reference sequence). The CDR3 loop is CASSLAGGLLTRNTEAFF. Written as DNA, the CDR3 is TGTGCCAGTAGTCTTGCTGGGGGACTTCTGACTAGAAACACTGAAGCTTTCTTT.

The chain is built from TRBV7-2 and TRBJ1-3, with D possibly matching TRBD1 (6 bases). The length of the CDR3 is 15 residues. Per germline, CDR1 SGHTA and CDR2 FQGNSA. V was shortened by 5 bases and J by 0 bases, with 11 bases between the two germline ends. The DNA of the CDR3 is TGTGCCAGCAGCCCAGGACAGCACTCTGGAAACACCATATATTTT. Amino acids: CASSPGQHSGNTIYF.

The chain is built from TRBV18 and TRBJ1-5, with no clear D. The V gene lost 2 bases and the J gene lost 5 bases, with 10 bases spanning the gap. CDR3 size: 14 residues. Germline-derived CDR1 and CDR2 are KGHSH and LQKENI. The CDR3 sequence is CASSPKNGYQPQHF. For the CDR3, the DNA is TGTGCCAGCTCACCAAAGAACGGGTATCAGCCCCAGCATTTT.

The V and J genes are TRBV7-8 and TRBJ2-7, with TRBD1 matching over 9 bases. The J segment lost 3 bases and the V segment lost 4 bases, leaving 7 bases of the junction unmatched. The CDR3 runs 15 residues. The germline V gene encodes CDR1 SGHVS and CDR2 FQNEAQ. CDR3 in DNA: TGTGCCAGCAGCTCCGGGACAGGGCAAGACTACGAGCAGTACTTC. Amino acids: CASSSGTGQDYEQYF.

V gene TRBV28 combines with J gene TRBJ1-2, with D uncertain. Germline V gives CDR1 MDHEN, CDR2 SYDVKM. The CDR3 loop spans 11 amino acids. V was pared by 9 bases and J by 1 base, with 6 bases between. The DNA of the CDR3 is TGTGCCAGTTCCCGTAACTATGGCTACACCTTC. Translation gives CASSRNYGYTF.

The gene calls are TRBV29-1 and TRBJ1-2; no reliable D call. V shed 5 bases and J shed 3 bases, with 7 bases lying between them. Germline V gene sequence: CDR1 SQVTM, CDR2 ANQGSEA. The CDR3 contains 11 residues. The CDR3 DNA reads TGCAGCGTTCCCACTTACTATGGCTACACCTTC. Translation: CSVPTYYGYTF.

The chain recombines TRBV10-1 with TRBJ2-7; D is undetermined. The CDR3 has 13 residues. Germline assignment: CDR1 WNHNN and CDR2 SYGVQD (reference sequence). The V gene lost 4 bases and the J gene lost 0 bases, with 7 bases spanning the gap. CDR3 amino acids: CASSGPVSYEQYF. Written as DNA, the CDR3 is TGCGCCAGCAGTGGGCCAGTCTCCTACGAGCAGTACTTC.

This chain uses TRBV6-5 with TRBJ2-4; tentatively, D is TRBD2 (6 bases). V dropped 5 bases and J dropped 5 bases, with 16 bases sitting between them. The CDR3 has 15 amino acids. Looked up from germline, CDR1 is MNHEY and CDR2 is SVGAGI. The CDR3 sequence is CASSTTGGRQNIQYF. CDR3 bases: TGTGCCAGCAGTACGACTGGGGGGAGGCAAAACATTCAGTACTTC.

The chain joins TRBV29-1 to TRBJ2-3, with 9 nucleotides matching TRBD2. The junction had 14 bases not matched to a gene; V was cut back by 7 bases and J by 6 bases. Germline loops: CDR1 SQVTM, CDR2 ANQGSEA. This CDR3 has 15 residues. Here the CDR3 reads CSGRGLAGDPDTQYF. The CDR3 region has the DNA TGCAGCGGGAGGGGATTAGCGGGAGATCCGGATACGCAGTATTTT.

The genes are TRBV27 and TRBJ1-5; TRBD1 matches 7 bases. The CDR3 contains 15 residues. Germline V gene lookup returns CDR1 MNHEY and CDR2 SMNVEV (reference sequence). V shed 4 bases and J 7 bases; nucleotides not matched to a gene: 10. DNA of the CDR3: TGTGCCAGCAGTTCCGGACAGGTAGGAGAGCAGCCCCAGCATTTT. Its protein product is CASSSGQVGEQPQHF.